A selection of T cell receptor beta chains follows, all from one sample in a study of a mutant IDH1 vaccine in newly diagnosed glioma. The antigens for these receptors are not known. TCRdb's table, derived via immunoSEQ multiplex PCR, lists solely in-frame clones and lacks some. The sample consists of about 65,000 clones, around 83% of them appearing once. The sample in question was PBMCs, obtained from a glioma patient whose treatment included an IDH1 peptide vaccine. These receptor sequences come from a man aged 30 to 45 with glioma. Both conserved end residues are part of each CDR3. D genes are given only for firm matches. Not all rows give a size; the values are once, few, many and, for expanded clones, a class.

size: -; V: TRBV2; J: TRBJ2-1; D: TRBD1; DNA: TGTGCCAGCAGTGGAAGGACAGGGCTGAACAATGAGCAGTTCTTC; CDR3: CASSGRTGLNNEQFF
size: -; V: TRBV6-1; J: TRBJ2-7; D: -; DNA: TGTGCTAGCAAAGCCGGACAGGACTACTACGAGCAGTACTTC; CDR3: CASKAGQDYYEQYF
size: -; V: TRBV19; J: TRBJ2-2; D: -; DNA: TGTGCCAGTAGTATGACAGACACCGGGGAGCTGTTTTTT; CDR3: CASSMTDTGELFF
size: -; V: TRBV27; J: TRBJ2-1; D: TRBD2; DNA: TGTGCCAGCAGTTTAGTGGGACTAGCGGGGGGCCCAAAAAACAATGAGCAGTTCTTC; CDR3: CASSLVGLAGGPKNNEQFF
size: -; V: TRBV18; J: TRBJ1-2; D: TRBD1; DNA: TGTGCCACAACCACTAGTAGGACAGGGGAAGGCTACACCTTC; CDR3: CATTTSRTGEGYTF
size: -; V: TRBV19; J: TRBJ1-5; D: -; DNA: TGTGCCAGTAGTATAGAGGGGGGAGGTAATCAGCCCCAGCATTTT; CDR3: CASSIEGGGNQPQHF
size: -; V: TRBV5-4; J: TRBJ1-1; D: -; DNA: TGTGCCAGCAGCGATACCACGGGGCAGCCCAACACTGAAGCTTTCTTT; CDR3: CASSDTTGQPNTEAFF
size: -; V: TRBV7-9; J: TRBJ2-7; D: -; DNA: TGTGCCAGCAGCTTACTAGCCTACGAGCAGTACTTC; CDR3: CASSLLAYEQYF
size: medium-sized; V: TRBV6-1; J: TRBJ2-3; D: TRBD2; DNA: TGTGCCAGCAGTGAGACTAGCGGGGGGGCAGATACGCAGTATTTT; CDR3: CASSETSGGADTQYF
size: -; V: TRBV5-1; J: TRBJ2-7; D: TRBD1; DNA: TGCGCCAGCAGCCGCCAATCCGGACAGGACCAACACTACGAGCAGTACTTC; CDR3: CASSRQSGQDQHYEQYF
size: -; V: TRBV9; J: TRBJ1-1; D: -; DNA: TGTGCCAGCAGCGTATTAGGACAGCAGAACACTGAAGCTTTCTTT; CDR3: CASSVLGQQNTEAFF
size: -; V: TRBV7-9; J: TRBJ2-1; D: -; DNA: TGTGCCAGCACCCCGAACAGCGACAACTACAATGAGCAGTTCTTC; CDR3: CASTPNSDNYNEQFF
size: -; V: TRBV5-6; J: TRBJ1-1; D: -; DNA: TGTGCCAGCAGCCGTGGTTACACTGAAGCTTTCTTT; CDR3: CASSRGYTEAFF
size: -; V: TRBV10-2; J: TRBJ2-1; D: -; DNA: TGCGCCACCAAGCAGTCCTACAATGAGCAGTTCTTC; CDR3: CATKQSYNEQFF
size: -; V: TRBV19; J: TRBJ1-3; D: TRBD1; DNA: TGTGCCAGTAGTGGTCGCCGCGGACAGGACTCTGGAAACACCATATATTTT; CDR3: CASSGRRGQDSGNTIYF
size: -; V: TRBV2; J: TRBJ2-3; D: TRBD2; DNA: TGTGCCAGCAGCGCGGATAGCGGGAAGGGCGGTACGCAGTATTTT; CDR3: CASSADSGKGGTQYF
size: few; V: TRBV5-4; J: TRBJ2-2; D: -; DNA: TGTGCCAGCAGAGAGGGACGGAAGAACACCGGGGAGCTGTTTTTT; CDR3: CASREGRKNTGELFF
size: once; V: TRBV7-9; J: TRBJ1-1; D: -; DNA: TGTGCCAGCAGCTTAGTCACTGAAGCTTTCTTT; CDR3: CASSLVTEAFF
size: -; V: TRBV9; J: TRBJ1-6; D: -; DNA: TGTGCCAGCAGCGTATCCCCCAATTCACCCCTCCACTTT; CDR3: CASSVSPNSPLHF